The entry that follows covers one T cell receptor (beta chain) sequence. The data stem from a study of blood T cell repertoires in COVID-19. Turning to the study itself: Both acute and convalescent COVID-19 samples were obtained from the United States, Italy and Spain.

TCRdb keeps only in-frame clones here, not all; method: immunoSEQ multiplex PCR. The sample shows about 280,000 clones, roughly 85% of them seen only once. V shed 4 bases and J shed 0 bases, with 17 bases lying between them. CDR3 length equals 17 residues. CDR1 is MNHEY, CDR2 SVGEGT, per germline. The V call is TRBV6-2 or TRBV6-3, the J call TRBJ2-3; a possible D gene is TRBD2 (6 bases). The source material was peripheral blood. This clonotype originated in a man over 45 with active or convalescent COVID-19. CDR3 loop: CASSSGTSKASTDTQYF. DNA for the CDR3: TGTGCCAGCAGTTCGGGGACTTCCAAAGCTAGCACAGATACGCAGTATTTT.